The subject of this entry is one T cell receptor beta chain. The sample is drawn from a study of cytomegalovirus exposure and HLA in healthy donors. V dropped 0 bases and J dropped 1 base, with 14 bases sitting between them. Germline V lookup: CDR1 MGHRA, CDR2 YSYEKL. The CDR3 totals 17 residues. PCR primers comprised 60 Vbeta and 13 Jbeta primers. TCRdb keeps only in-frame clones here, not all; method: immunoSEQ multiplex PCR. The profile shows roughly 160,000 clones, about 80% of them singletons. The receptor comes from a middle-aged man in good health and CMV-seronegative. Sequencing was carried out using PBMCs. This chain links TRBV4-1 with TRBJ2-3, with TRBD2 as a possible D gene (6 bases). CDR3 nucleotide sequence: TGCGCCAGCAGCCAAGACGGGGCGGGGACCGGCACAGATACGCAGTATTTT. It codes for CASSQDGAGTGTDTQYF.